These T cell receptor beta chains were read from a single sample in a study of CD8+ T cells in alopecia areata. Here immunoSEQ multiplex PCR was the method, and the copy in TCRdb shows in-frame clones only, minus some. The repertoire holds around 100,000 clones, with roughly three fifths as singletons. This specimen consisted of CD8+ T cells sorted from blood, obtained at week 24, from a patient treated with tofacitinib. Receptors originate from a human donor with alopecia areata. Both conserved end residues are part of each CDR3. The D gene is left open where the match is weak. A clone size is listed for some rows: how often the clone was seen (once, few, many), or a class if it is expanded.

clone_size	v_call	d_call	j_call	cdr3_nt	cdr3_aa
-	TRBV6-5	TRBD1	TRBJ1-2	TGTGCCAGCAAAGACGACAGGGAAGCTAACTATGGCTACACCTTC	CASKDDREANYGYTF
-	TRBV4-3	-	TRBJ2-7	TGCGCCAGCAGCCATACCGAAACGGGCTACGAGCAGTACTTC	CASSHTETGYEQYF
-	TRBV29-1	-	TRBJ1-2	TGCAGCGTGGTTGGTGATTCTAACTATGGCTACACCTTC	CSVVGDSNYGYTF
-	TRBV4-3	-	TRBJ2-5	TGCGCCAGCAGCCAAGATAGGATGGAGACCCAGTACTTC	CASSQDRMETQYF
-	TRBV4-1	-	TRBJ2-5	TGCGCCAGCAGCCAAAAAGGGGCGGCTGAACAAGAGACCCAGTACTTC	CASSQKGAAEQETQYF
-	TRBV30	-	TRBJ1-4	TGTGCCTGGAGTGTTAAGGACACCCCTAATGAAAAACTGTTTTTT	CAWSVKDTPNEKLFF
-	TRBV18	TRBD1	TRBJ1-1	TGTGCCAGCTCACCACCAAGGACAGGGGTGCGCACTGAAGCTTTCTTT	CASSPPRTGVRTEAFF
-	TRBV4-1	-	TRBJ2-7	TGCGCCAGCAGCCAAGGCCCAGGCATACTAGCCGGCGAGCAGTACTTC	CASSQGPGILAGEQYF
-	TRBV7-9	-	TRBJ2-7	TGTGCCAGCAGCCTGACAGTCTACGAGCAGTACTTC	CASSLTVYEQYF
-	TRBV5-6	TRBD1	TRBJ2-2	TGTGCCAGCAGCTTGGGGGACAGCTATAACACCGGGGAGCTGTTTTTT	CASSLGDSYNTGELFF
few	TRBV28	TRBD1	TRBJ2-7	TGTGCCAGCAGAATGACAGGGGGGGGCTACGAGCAGTACTTC	CASRMTGGGYEQYF
-	TRBV27	-	TRBJ2-3	TGTGCCAGCACCGAGAAAGGGTCACACGATACGCAGTATTTT	CASTEKGSHDTQYF
-	TRBV11-2	TRBD2	TRBJ2-1	TGTGCCAGCAGTCTAGCGGGGGGGCAGTTCTTC	CASSLAGGQFF
few	TRBV29-1	-	TRBJ2-1	TGCAGCGTTGAGGCCACTGAGCAGTTCTTC	CSVEATEQFF
-	TRBV13	-	TRBJ2-7	TGTGCCAGCAGCTTAGGCAACGAGCAGTACTTC	CASSLGNEQYF
-	TRBV7-3	TRBD1	TRBJ2-7	TGTGCCAGCAGCTTAACGGGGACAGGGGATGCGCAGTACTTC	CASSLTGTGDAQYF
-	TRBV13	TRBD1	TRBJ2-7	TGTGCCAGCAACGCTCCGGGACAGGGAATATGGGAGCAGTACTTC	CASNAPGQGIWEQYF
few	TRBV4-1	-	TRBJ1-5	TGCGCCAGCAGCCAAGATCTAGAGGATCAGCCCCAGCATTTT	CASSQDLEDQPQHF
-	TRBV27	-	TRBJ1-5	TGTGCCAGCACCTTTCGGCAGGGGCAGCCCCAGCATTTT	CASTFRQGQPQHF
-	TRBV11-2	TRBD2	TRBJ2-5	TGTGCCAGCAGCTTGAGACTAGCAGAGATGGGGGCCCAGTACTTC	CASSLRLAEMGAQYF
-	TRBV30	TRBD2	TRBJ2-6	TGTGCCTGGAGTGTACGTCGGGGGGACGTAGCTGGGGCCAACGTCCTGACTTTC	CAWSVRRGDVAGANVLTF
-	TRBV6-5	-	TRBJ2-5	TGTGCCAGCGGACCGGGGGAGGTCGGCGAGACCCAGTACTTC	CASGPGEVGETQYF
-	TRBV19	-	TRBJ2-5	TGTGCCAGTGGGATGGGTTGGGAGACCCAGTACTTC	CASGMGWETQYF
-	TRBV13	-	TRBJ1-1	TGTGCCAGCAGCCCCCTCGGGGATATGAACACTGAAGCTTTCTTT	CASSPLGDMNTEAFF
once	TRBV7-9	-	TRBJ1-5	TGTGCCAGCAGCTTAGGGTCGGAGCCCCAGCATTTT	CASSLGSEPQHF
few	TRBV25-1	TRBD1	TRBJ2-5	TGTGCCAGCAGTGAATTCGGGACAGCGATACAAGAGACCCAGTACTTC	CASSEFGTAIQETQYF
few	TRBV11-2	-	TRBJ2-3	TGTGCCAGCAGCTTAGGATCTTCGGGACCCGGCACAGATACGCAGTATTTT	CASSLGSSGPGTDTQYF
-	TRBV27	-	TRBJ1-2	TGTGCCAGCATGGGGCAGGGGAGGGCTGGCTACACCTTC	CASMGQGRAGYTF
-	TRBV28	-	TRBJ2-7	TGTGCCAGCAGTTCCCAAATCCCACACTACGAGCAGTACTTC	CASSSQIPHYEQYF
few	TRBV7-6	-	TRBJ2-3	TGTGCCAGCAGCTCGACAGTAGCTAGCACAGATACGCAGTATTTT	CASSSTVASTDTQYF
few	TRBV29-1	-	TRBJ2-2	TGCAGCGTACGAGTAGCGAACACCGGGGAGCTGTTTTTT	CSVRVANTGELFF
-	TRBV12-5	-	TRBJ2-3	TGTGCTAGCCGGGACGGACAAACTAGCACAGATACGCAGTATTTT	CASRDGQTSTDTQYF
once	TRBV11-2	-	TRBJ1-2	TGTGCCAGCAGCTTAGCCGGTCCTAACTATGGCTACACCTTC	CASSLAGPNYGYTF
-	TRBV7-9	-	TRBJ1-6	TGTGCCAGCAGCTTATTGGGCGGCTCACCCCTCCACTTT	CASSLLGGSPLHF
-	TRBV13	-	TRBJ1-2	TGTGCCAGCAGCTCTCGACAGGAGATTAACTATGGCTACACCTTC	CASSSRQEINYGYTF
few	TRBV14	-	TRBJ2-1	TGTGCCAGCAGCCCTGGACTCTACAATGAGCAGTTCTTC	CASSPGLYNEQFF
-	TRBV5-6	-	TRBJ2-2	TGTGCCACCCAGACAGGAGGCGGTGACACCGGGGAGCTGTTTTTT	CATQTGGGDTGELFF
-	TRBV5-6	-	TRBJ2-4	TGTGCCAGCAGCTTGCTGGTGGCCAAAAACATTCAGTACTTC	CASSLLVAKNIQYF
few	TRBV13	-	TRBJ2-7	TGTGCCAGCAGCTCCAGATGGGGCGAGCAGTACTTC	CASSSRWGEQYF
once	TRBV7-9	-	TRBJ2-1	TGTGCCAGCCTGACCCACTCCAGGGAGCAGTTCTTC	CASLTHSREQFF
few	TRBV4-1	-	TRBJ1-5	TGCGCCAGCAGCGTACAGGGCTGGGGGATCAATCAGCCCCAGCATTTT	CASSVQGWGINQPQHF
-	TRBV7-8	TRBD2	TRBJ2-2	TGTGCCAGCAGCTTAATAGCGGGGGCTACCCCCGGGGAGCTGTTTTTT	CASSLIAGATPGELFF
-	TRBV13	-	TRBJ2-2	TGTGCCAGCAGCTGGGCGAGCACCGGGGAGCTGTTTTTT	CASSWASTGELFF
many	TRBV6-1	TRBD1	TRBJ2-4	TGTGCCAGCAGTGAAGAGGAGACAGGGGCCAAAAACATTCAGTACTTC	CASSEEETGAKNIQYF
-	TRBV7-9	-	TRBJ2-1	TGTGCCAGCAGCCCCAAAGGGCTCAATGAGCAGTTCTTC	CASSPKGLNEQFF
-	TRBV5-1	TRBD1	TRBJ2-7	TGCGCCAGCAGCTGGGGGACAGGGATGAGCGAGCAGTACTTC	CASSWGTGMSEQYF
few	TRBV2	-	TRBJ2-2	TGTGCCAGCACGAAAACCGGGGAGCTGTTTTTT	CASTKTGELFF
-	TRBV2	TRBD1	TRBJ2-5	TGTGCCACTCTTGATGTGACAGGGGGCGCCGAGACCCAGTACTTC	CATLDVTGGAETQYF
-	TRBV6-6	TRBD2	TRBJ2-1	TGTGCCAGCAGTTACTCGACGGGGGGTAGTGAGCAGTTCTTC	CASSYSTGGSEQFF
-	TRBV19	TRBD2	TRBJ2-1	TGTGCCAGTAGTATTGGACTAGCGCTCAGCTCCTACAATGAGCAGTTCTTC	CASSIGLALSSYNEQFF
-	TRBV7-8	TRBD2	TRBJ2-3	TGTGCCAGCAGCTTAGCGGCGGGGGGGCAGGAAAAAGCAGATACGCAGTATTTT	CASSLAAGGQEKADTQYF
-	TRBV5-6	-	TRBJ2-7	TGTGCCAGCAGCCCTGGACGGTCCTACGAGCAGTACTTC	CASSPGRSYEQYF
-	TRBV18	-	TRBJ1-1	TGTGCCAGCTCACCGTCCGAAGGGGAAGCTTTCTTT	CASSPSEGEAFF
few	TRBV29-1	-	TRBJ2-7	TGCAGCGTTGATAAGGGGCCGGGGGAAGAGCAGTACTTC	CSVDKGPGEEQYF
-	TRBV4-3	TRBD2	TRBJ2-4	TGCGCCAGCAGCCAAGAGGCTAGCGGGGCCCCCAAAAACATTCAGTACTTC	CASSQEASGAPKNIQYF
-	TRBV4-1	-	TRBJ2-2	TGCGCCAGCAGCCAAGTTATCCCGGGACCCAGGGCCGGGGAGCTGTTTTTT	CASSQVIPGPRAGELFF
-	TRBV27	-	TRBJ1-1	TGTGCCAGCAGTTTAGAAGGGGGGAACGATGAAGCTTTCTTT	CASSLEGGNDEAFF
-	TRBV5-1	-	TRBJ1-2	TGCGCCAGCAGCCCGGACAGTTGGGGCTACACCTTC	CASSPDSWGYTF
-	TRBV5-4	-	TRBJ2-2	TGTGCCAGCACATCGACGAACACCGGGGAGCTGTTTTTT	CASTSTNTGELFF
-	TRBV5-4	-	TRBJ2-7	TGTGCCAGCAGCAACGACAGGAGTGCCTACGAGCAGTACTTC	CASSNDRSAYEQYF